This TCR beta chain was captured by sequencing in a study of cytotoxic CD8 clonotypes in ibrutinib-treated CLL. The method was immunoSEQ multiplex PCR; TCRdb's version includes in-frame clones alone and lacks a portion of them. There are around 310,000 clones in the sample; 80% occur only once, and 5% to 7% lies in the top ten. Germline assignment: CDR1 SGDLS and CDR2 YYNGEE. V was pared by 5 bases and J by 5 bases, with 0 bases of the junction left unmatched. CDR3 length equals 11 residues. The chain carries TRBV9 and TRBJ2-5; the match to TRBD2 covers 7 bases. The sequence was obtained from a human donor with chronic lymphocytic leukemia. This specimen was PBMCs, taken before ibrutinib treatment. The CDR3 sequence: CASRRGETQYF. In DNA form, the CDR3 reads TGTGCCAGCAGGCGGGGGGAGACCCAGTACTTC.